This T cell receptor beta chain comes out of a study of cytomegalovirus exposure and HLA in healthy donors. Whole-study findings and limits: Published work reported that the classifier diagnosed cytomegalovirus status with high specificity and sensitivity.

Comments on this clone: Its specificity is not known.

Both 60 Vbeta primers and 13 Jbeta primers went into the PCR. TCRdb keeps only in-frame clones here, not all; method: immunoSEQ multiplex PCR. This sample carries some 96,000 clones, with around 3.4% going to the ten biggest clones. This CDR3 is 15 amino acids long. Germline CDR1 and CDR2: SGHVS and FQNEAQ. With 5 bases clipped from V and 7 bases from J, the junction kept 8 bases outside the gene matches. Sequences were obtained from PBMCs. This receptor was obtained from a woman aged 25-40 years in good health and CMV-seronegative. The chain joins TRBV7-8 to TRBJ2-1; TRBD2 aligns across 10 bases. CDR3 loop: CASSHGGLASNEQFF. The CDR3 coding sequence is TGTGCCAGCAGCCATGGGGGACTAGCGAGTAATGAGCAGTTCTTC.